What follows describes a single T cell receptor beta chain. Using immunoSEQ multiplex PCR, the repertoire was profiled, and TCRdb retains in-frame clones only, with some absent. Found here are roughly 180,000 clones, about four fifths of them singletons; the top ten hold 12%. Germline V gene lookup returns CDR1 SQVTM and CDR2 ANQGSEA. CDR3 length: 12 amino acids. The trim removed 3 bases at V and 4 bases at J, leaving 2 bases unmatched. This sample was taken from a study of blood T cell repertoires in COVID-19. About the study: PBMCs, B-cell-depleted T cells, or T cells were the source of the cDNA or gDNA that made up the material.

The sequence was obtained from a man in his forties who had recovered from COVID-19. Sequencing was carried out using PBMCs or T cells enriched from blood (not recorded which). The rearrangement links TRBV29-1 to TRBJ2-7, with TRBD1 matching over 8 bases. The CDR3 protein is CSVDTGGYEQYF. CDR3 nucleotides: TGCAGCGTTGATACAGGGGGGTACGAGCAGTACTTC.